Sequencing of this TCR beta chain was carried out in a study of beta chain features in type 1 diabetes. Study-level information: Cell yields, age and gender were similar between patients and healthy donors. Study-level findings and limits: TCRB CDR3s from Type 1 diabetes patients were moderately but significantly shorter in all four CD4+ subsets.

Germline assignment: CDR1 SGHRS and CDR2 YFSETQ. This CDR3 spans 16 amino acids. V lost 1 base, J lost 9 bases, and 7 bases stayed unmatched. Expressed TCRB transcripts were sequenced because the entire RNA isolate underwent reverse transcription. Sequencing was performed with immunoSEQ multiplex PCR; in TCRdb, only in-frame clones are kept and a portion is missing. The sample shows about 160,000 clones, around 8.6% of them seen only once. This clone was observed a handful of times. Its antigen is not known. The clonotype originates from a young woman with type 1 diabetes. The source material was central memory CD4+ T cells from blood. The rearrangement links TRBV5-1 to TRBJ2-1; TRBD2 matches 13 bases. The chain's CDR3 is CASSLTPGLAGSEQFF. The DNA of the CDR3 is TGCGCCAGCAGCTTGACTCCGGGACTAGCGGGATCTGAGCAGTTCTTC. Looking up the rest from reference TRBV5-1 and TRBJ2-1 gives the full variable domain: KAGVTQTPRYLIKTRGQQVTLSCSPISGHRSVSWYQQTPGQGLQFLFEYFSETQRNKGNFPGRFSGRQFSNSRSEMNVSTLELGDSALYLCASSLTPGLAGSEQFFGPGTRLTVL.